This entry features one TCR beta chain sequence. The data derive from a study of blood T cell repertoires in COVID-19. Study as a whole: The United States, Italy and Spain provided the acute and convalescent COVID-19 samples. T cells, B-cell-depleted T cells, or PBMCs supplied cDNA or gDNA.

Authors' methods: Using reference gene primer amplification, nucleated cell counts were estimated. Sequencing was performed with immunoSEQ multiplex PCR; in TCRdb, only in-frame clones are kept and a portion is missing. From that table come the V and J calls and clone size; the DNA was used to work out D and trimming. The repertoire holds over 300,000 clones, with roughly 90% as singletons. Germline CDR1 reads LGHDT; CDR2 reads YNNKEL (reference sequence). V lost 7 bases to trimming and J lost 4 bases; unmatched junction nucleotides: 11. This CDR3 comprises 16 residues. The sequence came from a man aged 40-49 years with acute or convalescent COVID-19. Sequenced: peripheral blood. V is TRBV3-1 (or the pseudogene TRBV3-2) and J is TRBJ2-3; 10 bases are a match to TRBD2. CDR3: CASTQGRSGRADTQYF. CDR3 bases: TGTGCCAGCACCCAGGGCCGCAGCGGGAGGGCAGATACGCAGTATTTT.